Listed here are 17 T cell receptor beta chains from one sample, sequenced in a study of T cells in Graves' hyperthyroidism and ophthalmopathy. Amplification targeted TCR beta CDR3 regions from RNA transcripts. The primer set for the first-round RT-PCR of the TCR CDR3 was HTBI. Using its own MiXCR run on the multiplex PCR reads, TCRdb lists one record per CDR3 protein. The sample has about 400,000 distinct CDR3 sequences, around 13% seen once; the top ten hold roughly 21%. The sequenced sample was blood. These receptors were taken from a woman aged 25 to 39 with Graves' ophthalmopathy.

Points on this clonotype: A read error may produce the germline difference seen at one junction end. The rearrangement uses TRBV2 and TRBJ1-3; D may be TRBD1 (5 bases). This CDR3 comprises 15 residues. Germline V gene sequence: CDR1 SNHLY, CDR2 FYNNEI. As DNA, the CDR3 is TGTGCCAGCAGTGGGATTGGGGGTACTGGAACCACCATATATTTT. Translated, it gives CASSGIGGTGTTIYF. The variable domain in full, completed from reference TRBV2 and TRBJ1-3, reads EPEVTQTPSHQVTQMGQEVILRCVPISNHLYFYWYRQILGQKVEFLVSFYNNEISEKSEIFDDQFSVERPDGSNFTLKIRSTKLEDSAMYFCASSGIGGTGTTIYFGEGSWLTVV.

Worth noting for this clonotype: A clone one base away is much larger, so this may be a read error. The chain employs TRBV6-2 or TRBV6-3 and TRBJ1-2; D is uncertain. Trimming shortened V by 0 bases and J by 3 bases, and 17 bases separated the two germline ends. The CDR3 length is 17 residues. Germline CDR1 MNHEY, CDR2 SVGEGT. CDR3 sequence reads: CASSYSNRLIDHYGYTF. The DNA of the CDR3 is TGTGCCAGCAGTTACTCGAATCGGCTGATCGACCACTATGGCTACACCTTC.

Details on this clonotype: A clone one base away is much larger, so this may be a read error. CDR3 loop: CATTNSTGKSVEQFF. The CDR3 nucleotides read TGTGCCACCACCAATTCAACAGGGAAGTCCGTCGAGCAGTTCTTC. The V and J genes are TRBV24-1 and TRBJ2-1; D possibly corresponds to TRBD1 (6 bases). Germline V gene sequence: CDR1 KGHDR, CDR2 SFDVKD. The CDR3 sequence is 15 residues long. V lost 8 bases to trimming and J lost 10 bases, with 23 bases between them.

This clonotype was observed many times. The chain is built from TRBV28 and TRBJ2-5, with 7 bases identical to TRBD2. This CDR3 has 13 amino acids. J was trimmed by 5 bases and V by 8 bases; bases with no gene match: 8. Per the germline V gene, CDR1 is MDHEN and CDR2 is SYDVKM. The CDR3 sequence: CASGAGSGETQYF. CDR3 in DNA: TGTGCCAGCGGGGCAGGTAGCGGGGAGACCCAGTACTTC.

The V and J genes are TRBV19 and TRBJ2-7; TRBD1 might be the D (6 bases). The CDR3 contains 13 residues. The germline V gene encodes CDR1 LNHDA and CDR2 SQIVND (reference sequence). The ends were cut back, 9 bases at V and 3 bases at J, with 15 bases in the middle. CDR3 DNA sequence: TGTGCCAGCATCGGAAGGGACAACTACGAGCAGTACTTC. Amino acid sequence: CASIGRDNYEQYF.

This clonotype was seen more than once but under ten times. The V call is TRBV19, the J call TRBJ1-2; 7 nucleotides align to TRBD1. Germline V gene sequence: CDR1 LNHDA, CDR2 SQIVND (reference sequence). Unmatched junction bases numbered 5, after V lost 0 bases and J lost 7 bases. This CDR3 region has 14 residues. The CDR3 sequence is CASSIEEGAFGYTF. The CDR3 nucleotides are TGTGCCAGTAGTATAGAGGAGGGGGCATTTGGCTACACCTTC.

The genes are TRBV4-1 and TRBJ1-2, with TRBD1 as a possible D gene (5 bases). The CDR3 sequence is 14 residues long. Germline V gene data show CDR1 as MGHRA and CDR2 as YSYEKL. V lost 4 bases and J lost 6, with 15 bases in between. The CDR3 bases are TGCGCCAGCAGCCGCATCCAGGGTCAGGATGGCTACACCTTC. This encodes CASSRIQGQDGYTF.

This clonotype was detected many times. The chain links TRBV11-3 to TRBJ2-1; 7 bases are shared with TRBD1. From germline, CDR1 is SGHNT and CDR2 YENEEA. Germline trimming cut 5 bases from V and 2 bases from J; bases unmatched to any gene: 9. CDR3 length: 16 residues. The CDR3 sequence is CASSPVGQGAYNEQFF. The CDR3 bases are TGTGCCAGCAGCCCTGTCGGTCAGGGGGCCTACAATGAGCAGTTCTTC.

The chain employs TRBV5-1 and TRBJ2-2, with 8 bases lining up with TRBD1. The V gene's germline CDR1 is SGHRS and CDR2 YFSETQ. With 0 bases clipped from V and 2 bases from J, the junction kept 3 bases outside the gene matches. CDR3 length: 16 residues. This CDR3 reads CASSLARGPNTGELFF. The DNA for the CDR3 is TGCGCCAGCAGCTTGGCCAGGGGGCCCAACACCGGGGAGCTGTTTTTT.

This clonotype was seen repeatedly, ten times or more. J is TRBJ1-6 and V is TRBV11-2; 8 positions match TRBD1. CDR1 is SGHAT, CDR2 FQNNGV, per germline. With V trimmed by 4 bases and J by 9 bases, 8 bases remained unmatched. The CDR3 has 15 amino acids. The CDR3 nucleotides are TGTGCCAGCAGCTCCTCAGGGGGCCTCGGTTCACCCCTCCACTTT. This codes for CASSSSGGLGSPLHF.

This clonotype occurred a few times. The chain couples TRBV2 to TRBJ1-4; 9 nucleotides agree with TRBD1. The J segment lost 0 bases and the V segment lost 4 bases, leaving 6 bases of the junction unmatched. Per the germline V gene, CDR1 is SNHLY and CDR2 is FYNNEI. CDR3 length: 17 residues. The CDR3 spells CASSAGTGFSTNEKLFF. The CDR3 nucleotides read TGTGCCAGCAGTGCTGGGACAGGGTTTTCAACTAATGAAAAACTGTTTTTT.

V and J are TRBV7-8 and TRBJ2-6; TRBD2 agrees at 7 bases. CDR3 length: 17 amino acids. J gave up 2 bases and V 1 base, and 5 bases lay outside the gene matches. Germline V gene sequence: CDR1 SGHVS, CDR2 FQNEAQ. CDR3 nucleotide sequence: TGTGCCAGCAGCTTAGGTGGGGGGGGTACTGGGGCCAACGTCCTGACTTTC. It codes for CASSLGGGGTGANVLTF.

This clonotype has at least ten counts. The chain has TRBV2 and TRBJ1-4; 9 bases line up with TRBD1. The CDR3 runs 13 residues. V dropped 8 bases and J dropped 4; count of bases not matched to a gene: 2. The germline V gene encodes CDR1 SNHLY and CDR2 FYNNEI. CDR3 loop: CASGGQGNEKLFF. DNA for the CDR3: TGTGCCAGCGGGGGACAGGGTAATGAAAAACTGTTTTTT. Together with reference TRBV2 and TRBJ1-4, the CDR3 gives the full variable domain: EPEVTQTPSHQVTQMGQEVILRCVPISNHLYFYWYRQILGQKVEFLVSFYNNEISEKSEIFDDQFSVERPDGSNFTLKIRSTKLEDSAMYFCASGGQGNEKLFFGSGTQLSVL.

To note about this clonotype: One junction end disagrees with the germline gene, perhaps due to a read error. V and J are TRBV6-1 and TRBJ2-2; D may be TRBD1 (8 bases). Germline CDR1 MNHNS, CDR2 SASEGT. The CDR3 is made up of 15 amino acids. The CDR3 loop is CASSPGGVLSGELSF. The DNA for the CDR3 is TGTGCCAGCAGCCCAGGGGGCGTTCTAAGCGGGGAGCTGTCTTTT.

The V call is TRBV15, the J call TRBJ1-1, with D unresolved. The V gene's germline CDR1 is LNHNV and CDR2 YYDKDF (reference sequence). The V and J ends lost 0 bases and 7 bases respectively, with 9 bases between them. The CDR3 spans 13 residues. This CDR3 is CATSRDKNGEAFF. The CDR3, as DNA: TGTGCCACCAGCAGAGATAAGAACGGTGAAGCTTTCTTT. The full variable domain, in which reference TRBV15 and TRBJ1-1 provide the parts outside the CDR3, is DAMVIQNPRYQVTQFGKPVTLSCSQTLNHNVMYWYQQKSSQAPKLLFHYYDKDFNNEADTPDNFQSRRPNTSFCFLDIRSPGLGDTAMYLCATSRDKNGEAFFGQGTRLTVV.

This clonotype was counted at least ten times. The J gene is TRBJ2-3, the V gene TRBV3-1; D not certain. V was cut by 0 bases and J by 2 bases, with 9 bases left in between. CDR1 is LGHDT and CDR2 is YNNKEL in the germline V gene (reference sequence). This CDR3 comprises 15 residues. The CDR3 nucleotides read TGTGCCAGCAGCCAAGATGAGCAGATCACAGATACGCAGTATTTT. It yields the protein CASSQDEQITDTQYF.

With regard to this clonotype: The junction does not match germline at one end; this may be a read error. The chain has TRBV7-6 and TRBJ2-5; TRBD1 is a possible D gene (5 bases). Germline loops: CDR1 SGHVS, CDR2 FNYEAQ. The CDR3 extends over 13 amino acids. The CDR3 region has the DNA TGTACCAGCAGCTTAGCCGCAGGGTCTTCCCAGTACTTC. This codes for CTSSLAAGSSQYF.